A single sample gave rise to the 6 T cell receptor beta chains below, sequenced in a study of OX40 agonist ivuxolimab in advanced cancers. The data were produced by immunoSEQ multiplex PCR, yet TCRdb's version contains in-frame clones alone and is incomplete. The data hold some 70,000 clones, with roughly 90% observed a single time. The source was CD4+ or CD8+ T cells sorted from blood, collected in a trial of the OX40 agonist ivuxolimab. These receptors originate from an adult with an advanced solid tumor such as melanoma, head and neck, liver or kidney cancer.

The chain combines TRBV2 with TRBJ1-2, with a tentative D call TRBD1 (6 bases). The CDR3 contains 15 residues. Per germline, CDR1 SNHLY and CDR2 FYNNEI. V lost 8 bases to trimming and J lost 5 bases, with 21 bases between them. CDR3 DNA sequence: TGTGCCAGCTCGGAAATTTGGCAGGGGACATATGGCTACACCTTC. Translation: CASSEIWQGTYGYTF.

This clone appeared once. This CDR3 is CASSYQTGTGYNEQFF. The CDR3, as DNA: TGTGCCAGCAGTTACCAAACGGGGACAGGCTACAATGAGCAGTTCTTC. The chain links TRBV6-6 to TRBJ2-1; 8 bases map to TRBD1. CDR3 length: 16 residues. The junction had 6 bases not matched to a gene; V was cut back by 2 bases and J by 3 bases. In germline, CDR1 is MNHNY, CDR2 SVGAGI (reference sequence).

V is TRBV6-5 and J is TRBJ1-4; TRBD1 might be the D (5 bases). Germline V gene data show CDR1 as MNHEY and CDR2 as SVGAGI. This CDR3 comprises 14 residues. The V end was cut by 7 bases, the J end by 3 bases, with 12 bases between. The CDR3 reads CASKGTRANEKLFF. The CDR3 DNA is TGTGCCAGCAAAGGGACCAGGGCTAATGAAAAACTGTTTTTT.

The CDR3 loop reads CAWRGQGLVGTEAFF. The CDR3 region has the DNA TGTGCCTGGAGGGGGCAGGGGCTTGTGGGCACTGAAGCTTTCTTT. The rearrangement joins TRBV30 to TRBJ1-1; tentative D call: TRBD1 (6 bases). Germline lookup yields CDR1 GTSNPN and CDR2 SVGIG (reference sequence). This CDR3 has 15 amino acids. V lost 3 bases to trimming and J lost 4 bases, with 18 bases between them.

The chain recombines TRBV7-6 with TRBJ2-7; D may be TRBD1 or TRBD2 (6 bases each). V lost 5 bases and J 6 bases, leaving 20 bases between the germline ends. The CDR3 length is 15 residues. In germline, CDR1 is SGHVS, CDR2 FNYEAQ. The CDR3 spells CASSRVTSKGGEQYF. In DNA form, the CDR3 reads TGTGCCAGCAGCCGCGTGACTAGTAAAGGGGGCGAGCAGTACTTC.

V is TRBV7-8 and J is TRBJ2-6; 8 bases fit TRBD2. After removal of 4 bases from V and 0 bases from J, the junction contained 5 bases not matched to a gene. This CDR3 contains 17 residues. Germline lookup yields CDR1 SGHVS and CDR2 FQNEAQ. The CDR3 DNA reads as TGTGCCAGCAGCTCCTTAGCGGGGTTCTCTGGGGCCAACGTCCTGACTTTC. Encoded protein: CASSSLAGFSGANVLTF.